This T cell receptor beta chain was sequenced for a study of blood T cell repertoires in COVID-19. Study overall: PBMCs, B-cell-depleted T cells, or T cells provided the cDNA or gDNA that made up the material.

As handled by the study authors: Reference gene primer amplification gave estimated nucleated cell counts. Data came from immunoSEQ multiplex PCR; TCRdb stores just in-frame clones and leaves some out. V, J and clone size are those of that table, while D and trimming were read from the DNA. The sample contains around 140,000 clones, about three quarters of which appear only once. Per the germline V gene, CDR1 is SGDLS and CDR2 is YYNGEE. The CDR3 contains 13 residues. The V and J ends lost 0 bases and 8 bases respectively, with 6 bases between them. V and J are TRBV9 and TRBJ1-6; no clear D gene. This clonotype was obtained from a woman between 45 and 60 years old with active or convalescent COVID-19. The source material was peripheral blood. This CDR3 reads CASSVGGDSPLHF. DNA for the CDR3: TGTGCCAGCAGCGTAGGCGGGGATTCACCCCTCCACTTT.